This note documents a single T cell receptor beta chain sequence. These data originate in a study of blood T cell repertoires in COVID-19. TCRdb keeps only in-frame clones here, not all; method: immunoSEQ multiplex PCR. The table records around 260,000 clones, 85% to 90% of them present only once. Germline V gene lookup returns CDR1 MDHEN and CDR2 SYDVKM. Trimming removed 10 bases at V and 2 bases at J, with 14 bases between. The CDR3 consists of 13 residues. V usage is TRBV28 and J usage is TRBJ1-2, with D hard to call. The clonotype comes from a human donor in a cohort sampled during active COVID-19. Sequences were obtained from peripheral blood. CDR3 sequence: CATRHAENYGYTF. The CDR3 DNA is TGTGCCACCCGACATGCTGAGAACTATGGCTACACCTTC.